These T cell receptor beta chains were read from a single sample in a study of T cells in Graves' hyperthyroidism and ophthalmopathy. Using its own MiXCR run on the multiplex PCR reads, TCRdb lists one record per CDR3 protein. The sample gives about 480,000 distinct CDR3 sequences, approximately 25% of which show up once; around 11% is in the top ten. Source material: blood. The receptors derive from a woman aged 30 to 39 with Graves' ophthalmopathy. Both conserved end residues are part of each CDR3. Fields, in order: D gene, J gene, clone size, V gene, CDR3 DNA, CDR3 protein. D genes are given only for firm matches. Expanded clones get a size class; other rows say once, few or many, or leave the size out.

d_call: -; j_call: TRBJ1-1; clone_size: many; v_call: TRBV20-1; cdr3_nt: TGCAGTGCTAGAGGCTGGGACGGTCTCAGCGCTGAAGCTTTCTTT; cdr3_aa: CSARGWDGLSAEAFF
d_call: TRBD1; j_call: TRBJ1-5; clone_size: many; v_call: TRBV6-1; cdr3_nt: TGTGCCAGCAGTGAGACAGGGTTTATGAGAGGCCCCCAGCATTTT; cdr3_aa: CASSETGFMRGPQHF
d_call: -; j_call: TRBJ1-3; clone_size: many; v_call: TRBV12-5; cdr3_nt: TGTGCTAGTGCCCTGGGGGTCCCTGGAAACACCATATATTTT; cdr3_aa: CASALGVPGNTIYF
d_call: -; j_call: TRBJ1-1; clone_size: many; v_call: TRBV19; cdr3_nt: TGTGCCAGTACCCGGGGGAGGCAGAACACTGAAGCTTTCTTT; cdr3_aa: CASTRGRQNTEAFF
d_call: TRBD2; j_call: TRBJ2-7; clone_size: -; v_call: TRBV5-1; cdr3_nt: TGCGCCAGCAGCCCCGAGGGTCAGCGGGGGGTCTACGAGCAGTACTTC; cdr3_aa: CASSPEGQRGVYEQYF
d_call: -; j_call: TRBJ1-5; clone_size: many; v_call: TRBV30; cdr3_nt: TGTGCCTGGAAGCAGGGCAATCAGCCCCAGCATTTT; cdr3_aa: CAWKQGNQPQHF
d_call: TRBD1; j_call: TRBJ2-2; clone_size: few; v_call: TRBV6-5; cdr3_nt: TGTGCCAGCAGTTTCAGGGGGCCGAACACCGGGGAGCTGTTTTTT; cdr3_aa: CASSFRGPNTGELFF
d_call: TRBD1; j_call: TRBJ2-7; clone_size: few; v_call: TRBV6-5; cdr3_nt: TGTGCCAGCAGTTACCAATGGGACAGGGGGCTACTAGGGGAGCAGTACTTC; cdr3_aa: CASSYQWDRGLLGEQYF
d_call: -; j_call: TRBJ1-6; clone_size: -; v_call: TRBV20-1; cdr3_nt: TGCAGTGCTAGAGTGGGGGCTTTTAATTCACCCCTCCACTTT; cdr3_aa: CSARVGAFNSPLHF
d_call: -; j_call: TRBJ2-2; clone_size: -; v_call: TRBV15; cdr3_nt: TGTGCCACCAGCAGAGATTGGGGAGCCTCCACCGGGGAGCTGTTTTTT; cdr3_aa: CATSRDWGASTGELFF
d_call: -; j_call: TRBJ1-1; clone_size: -; v_call: TRBV6-1; cdr3_nt: TGTGCCAGCAGTCGACTAACAGGGTTTCCTTTCTTT; cdr3_aa: CASSRLTGFPFF
d_call: -; j_call: TRBJ1-2; clone_size: many; v_call: TRBV14; cdr3_nt: TGTGCCAGCAGCCAAGGTACCGCCTATGGCTACACCTTC; cdr3_aa: CASSQGTAYGYTF
d_call: TRBD1; j_call: TRBJ1-1; clone_size: many; v_call: TRBV12-3/TRBV12-4; cdr3_nt: TGTGCCAGCAGTCCAGGGGGCCCAAGGATCACTGAAGCTTTCTTT; cdr3_aa: CASSPGGPRITEAFF
d_call: TRBD2; j_call: TRBJ2-7; clone_size: many; v_call: TRBV3-1; cdr3_nt: TGTGCCAGCAGCCAAGCGGCGGGGGGCCGCGAGCAGTACTTC; cdr3_aa: CASSQAAGGREQYF
d_call: -; j_call: TRBJ1-2; clone_size: few; v_call: TRBV9; cdr3_nt: TGTGCCAGCAGCGCCCGGGGGACATCTAACTATGGCTACACCTTC; cdr3_aa: CASSARGTSNYGYTF
d_call: -; j_call: TRBJ2-7; clone_size: few; v_call: TRBV6-1; cdr3_nt: TGTGCCAGCAGCCCCTACAGGGGCGGGGCGTACGAGCAGTACTTC; cdr3_aa: CASSPYRGGAYEQYF
d_call: TRBD1; j_call: TRBJ2-7; clone_size: once; v_call: TRBV20-1; cdr3_nt: TGCAGTGCTAGTCCGTCGGCAGGGGGCCTCGACGAGCAGTACTTC; cdr3_aa: CSASPSAGGLDEQYF
d_call: -; j_call: TRBJ2-5; clone_size: -; v_call: TRBV6-2/TRBV6-3; cdr3_nt: TGTGCCAGCAGTCCTCAGGGGGGAGCGGAAGAGACCCAGTACTTC; cdr3_aa: CASSPQGGAEETQYF
d_call: TRBD1; j_call: TRBJ1-2; clone_size: many; v_call: TRBV2; cdr3_nt: TGTGCCAGCAGTTATACCCGACAGGGAGCTAACTATGGCTACACCTTC; cdr3_aa: CASSYTRQGANYGYTF
d_call: -; j_call: TRBJ2-7; clone_size: many; v_call: TRBV19; cdr3_nt: TGTGCCAGTAGTTTTGAGCACAGCACCTACGAGCAGTACTTC; cdr3_aa: CASSFEHSTYEQYF
d_call: -; j_call: TRBJ1-5; clone_size: -; v_call: TRBV5-6; cdr3_nt: TGTGCCAGCAGCCTAGGGATGGGGAATCAGCCCCAGCATTTT; cdr3_aa: CASSLGMGNQPQHF
d_call: -; j_call: TRBJ1-2; clone_size: many; v_call: TRBV25-1; cdr3_nt: TGTGCCAGCAGTGATGACAGCTATGGCTACACCTTC; cdr3_aa: CASSDDSYGYTF
d_call: TRBD2; j_call: TRBJ2-7; clone_size: -; v_call: TRBV20-1; cdr3_nt: TGCAGTGCTAACCTAGCGGGAGGCTCCTACGAGCAGTACTTC; cdr3_aa: CSANLAGGSYEQYF
d_call: -; j_call: TRBJ1-6; clone_size: many; v_call: TRBV6-6; cdr3_nt: TGTGCCAGCAGTTACCTTAATTCACCCCTCCACTTT; cdr3_aa: CASSYLNSPLHF
d_call: -; j_call: TRBJ2-7; clone_size: -; v_call: TRBV28; cdr3_nt: TGTGCCAGCAGTTTATTAGCGGACGGAACCTACGAGCAGTACTTC; cdr3_aa: CASSLLADGTYEQYF
d_call: -; j_call: TRBJ1-2; clone_size: many; v_call: TRBV20-1; cdr3_nt: TGCAGTGCGCATACAATATCCGCGAACTATGGCTACACCTTC; cdr3_aa: CSAHTISANYGYTF
d_call: -; j_call: TRBJ1-5; clone_size: few; v_call: TRBV7-8; cdr3_nt: TGTGCCAGCAGCTTAAACAGAGACCTTGAGCCCCAGCATTTT; cdr3_aa: CASSLNRDLEPQHF
d_call: TRBD1; j_call: TRBJ1-1; clone_size: -; v_call: TRBV27; cdr3_nt: TGTGCCAGCAGTGGAGGGCGGGGGAGGGGGCGGAACACTGAAGCTTTCTTT; cdr3_aa: CASSGGRGRGRNTEAFF
d_call: TRBD2; j_call: TRBJ2-7; clone_size: once; v_call: TRBV2; cdr3_nt: TGTGCCAGCAGTGAAGGACTAGCGCTATCCTACGAGCAGTACTTC; cdr3_aa: CASSEGLALSYEQYF
d_call: -; j_call: TRBJ2-7; clone_size: -; v_call: TRBV12-3/TRBV12-4; cdr3_nt: TGTGCCAGCAGTTCAATGACAGGCCCCTACGAGCAGTACTTC; cdr3_aa: CASSSMTGPYEQYF
d_call: TRBD1; j_call: TRBJ1-1; clone_size: many; v_call: TRBV6-5; cdr3_nt: TGTGCCAGCAGTTCTCAGGGGGCGACGAACACTGAAGCTTTCTTT; cdr3_aa: CASSSQGATNTEAFF
d_call: TRBD1; j_call: TRBJ1-1; clone_size: few; v_call: TRBV30; cdr3_nt: TGTGCCTGGAGTAGGGGGCAAACTGAAGCTTTCTTT; cdr3_aa: CAWSRGQTEAFF
d_call: -; j_call: TRBJ2-5; clone_size: -; v_call: TRBV7-9; cdr3_nt: TGTGCCAGCAGCTTAGGTTTTAGGGATGAGACCCAGTACTTC; cdr3_aa: CASSLGFRDETQYF
d_call: TRBD1; j_call: TRBJ1-1; clone_size: -; v_call: TRBV5-1; cdr3_nt: TGCGCCAGCAGCTTGGCCCAGGGGGAACGGACTGAAGCTCTCTTT; cdr3_aa: CASSLAQGERTEALF
d_call: -; j_call: TRBJ1-2; clone_size: many; v_call: TRBV20-1; cdr3_nt: TGCAGTGCTTGGGAGAACTATGGCTACACCTTC; cdr3_aa: CSAWENYGYTF
d_call: TRBD1; j_call: TRBJ1-1; clone_size: many; v_call: TRBV7-9; cdr3_nt: TGTGCCAGCAGCCTACGATGGACAGGGAAGAACACTGAAGCTTTCTTT; cdr3_aa: CASSLRWTGKNTEAFF
d_call: TRBD2; j_call: TRBJ2-7; clone_size: few; v_call: TRBV12-3/TRBV12-4; cdr3_nt: TGTGCCAGCAGTTACGGGGGGGCAGGGGAGCAGTACTTC; cdr3_aa: CASSYGGAGEQYF
d_call: -; j_call: TRBJ1-2; clone_size: many; v_call: TRBV7-8; cdr3_nt: TGTGCCAGCAGCTTAGTGCCCAGGGACCTTAACTATGGCTACACCTTC; cdr3_aa: CASSLVPRDLNYGYTF
d_call: TRBD1; j_call: TRBJ2-7; clone_size: -; v_call: TRBV19; cdr3_nt: TGTGCCAGTAGTGAAGCCGGGACAGGGCCCTACGAGCAGTACTTC; cdr3_aa: CASSEAGTGPYEQYF
d_call: -; j_call: TRBJ1-1; clone_size: -; v_call: TRBV19; cdr3_nt: TGTGCCAGTAGTATTGGGGCGACCACTGAAGCTTTCTTT; cdr3_aa: CASSIGATTEAFF
d_call: -; j_call: TRBJ1-3; clone_size: many; v_call: TRBV19; cdr3_nt: TGTGCCAGTAGTCCCCGGGCCTCGAGCTCTGGAAACACCATATATTTT; cdr3_aa: CASSPRASSSGNTIYF
d_call: TRBD1; j_call: TRBJ2-7; clone_size: few; v_call: TRBV11-2; cdr3_nt: TGTGCCAGCGCAAGACAGGGGTCTGGAAGCTCCTACGAGCAGTACTTC; cdr3_aa: CASARQGSGSSYEQYF
d_call: TRBD1; j_call: TRBJ2-7; clone_size: many; v_call: TRBV6-1; cdr3_nt: TGTGCCAGCAGCGGACAGGGGAGGCCCTACGAGCAGTACTTC; cdr3_aa: CASSGQGRPYEQYF
d_call: TRBD1; j_call: TRBJ1-2; clone_size: many; v_call: TRBV20-1; cdr3_nt: TGCAGTGCTCGCTGGGACAGGGGGCGGCATGGCTACACCTTC; cdr3_aa: CSARWDRGRHGYTF
d_call: -; j_call: TRBJ2-7; clone_size: -; v_call: TRBV2; cdr3_nt: TGTGCCAGCAGGAAGGAGCGCGCGCAGTACTTC; cdr3_aa: CASRKERAQYF
d_call: -; j_call: TRBJ1-2; clone_size: many; v_call: TRBV24-1; cdr3_nt: TGTGCCACCAGTGAGGGAGACGGATTCGGGCACTTAAGTGGCTACACCTTC; cdr3_aa: CATSEGDGFGHLSGYTF
d_call: TRBD1; j_call: TRBJ1-2; clone_size: many; v_call: TRBV6-5; cdr3_nt: TGTGCCAGCACCTGGGGACAGAGTTATGGCTACACCTTC; cdr3_aa: CASTWGQSYGYTF
d_call: TRBD1; j_call: TRBJ1-6; clone_size: -; v_call: TRBV2; cdr3_nt: TGTGCCAGTTCACAGGGGGCAAAAGTTTCACCCCTCCACTTT; cdr3_aa: CASSQGAKVSPLHF
d_call: TRBD2; j_call: TRBJ2-5; clone_size: -; v_call: TRBV7-2; cdr3_nt: TGTGCCAGCAGCCCGGCGGGGGGGGGTCAGACCCAGTACTTC; cdr3_aa: CASSPAGGGQTQYF
d_call: -; j_call: TRBJ1-1; clone_size: many; v_call: TRBV7-9; cdr3_nt: TGTGCCAGCAGCCCGGAGGGGATGCTGAACACTGAAGCTTTCTTT; cdr3_aa: CASSPEGMLNTEAFF
d_call: -; j_call: TRBJ1-2; clone_size: -; v_call: TRBV12-3/TRBV12-4; cdr3_nt: TGTGCCAGCACCACCCTCAGGGATAACTATGGCTACACCTTC; cdr3_aa: CASTTLRDNYGYTF
d_call: -; j_call: TRBJ2-7; clone_size: many; v_call: TRBV29-1; cdr3_nt: TGCAGCGTTACCCCGACGGGCCGGCACGAGCAGTACTTC; cdr3_aa: CSVTPTGRHEQYF